The clone carrying this T cell receptor beta chain was picked up many times. Its antigen remains unknown. TCRdb recomputed calls from the 5' RACE reads with MiXCR, one row per CDR3 protein. The sample contains approximately 250,000 distinct CDR3 sequences, approximately 10% of which appear only once. These data are taken from a study of CD8 T cells in ankylosing spondylitis. Study-wide points: What seemed typical of ankylosing spondylitis blood was a TCR beta motif built from eight highly homologous variants.

Sequencing input: blood, either unsorted or a sorted T cell fraction (not recorded which). The receptor comes from a male donor with ankylosing spondylitis or in good health (not recorded which).

CDR3 in amino acids: CASSEAPSGTNNEQFF. For the CDR3, the DNA is TGTGCCAGCAGTGAAGCCCCTAGCGGAACAAACAATGAGCAGTTCTTC. The chain employs TRBV2 and TRBJ2-1; 7 bases line up with TRBD2. CDR3 length: 16 amino acids. Germline trimming cut 0 bases from V and 5 bases from J; bases unmatched to any gene: 7. Germline loops: CDR1 SNHLY, CDR2 FYNNEI.